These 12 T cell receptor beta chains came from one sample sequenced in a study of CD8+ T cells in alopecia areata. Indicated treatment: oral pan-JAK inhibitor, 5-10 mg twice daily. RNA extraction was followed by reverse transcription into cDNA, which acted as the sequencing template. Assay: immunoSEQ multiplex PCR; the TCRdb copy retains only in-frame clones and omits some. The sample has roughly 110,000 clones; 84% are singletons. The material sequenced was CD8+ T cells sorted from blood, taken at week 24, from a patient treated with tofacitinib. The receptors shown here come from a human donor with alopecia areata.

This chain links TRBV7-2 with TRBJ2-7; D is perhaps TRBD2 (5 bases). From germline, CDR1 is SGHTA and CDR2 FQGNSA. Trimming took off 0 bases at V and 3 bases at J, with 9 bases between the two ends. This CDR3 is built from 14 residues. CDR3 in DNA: TGTGCCAGCAGCTTAGCGGACGGAGGCTACGAGCAGTACTTC. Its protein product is CASSLADGGYEQYF.

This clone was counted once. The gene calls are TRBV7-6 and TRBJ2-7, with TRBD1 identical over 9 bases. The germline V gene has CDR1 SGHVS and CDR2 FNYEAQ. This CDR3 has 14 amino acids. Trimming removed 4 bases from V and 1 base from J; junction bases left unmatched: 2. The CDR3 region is CASSWDRASYEQYF. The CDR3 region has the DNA TGTGCCAGCAGCTGGGACAGGGCTTCCTACGAGCAGTACTTC.

CDR3 protein: CASSPGRTSRRETQYF. In DNA form, the CDR3 reads TGTGCCAGTAGCCCCGGAAGAACTAGCCGCCGGGAGACCCAGTACTTC. The rearrangement uses TRBV19 and TRBJ2-5; TRBD2 is a possible D gene (6 bases). The V end lost 6 bases, the J end lost 5 bases, and 22 bases lay between the germline ends. CDR3 length: 16 residues. Germline values: CDR1 LNHDA, CDR2 SQIVND (reference sequence).

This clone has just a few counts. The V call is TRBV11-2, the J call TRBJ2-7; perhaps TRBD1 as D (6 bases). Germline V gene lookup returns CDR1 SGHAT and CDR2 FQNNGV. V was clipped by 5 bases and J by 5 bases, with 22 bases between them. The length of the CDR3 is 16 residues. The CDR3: CASSVYVTGSKNEQYF. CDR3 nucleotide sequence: TGTGCCAGCAGCGTGTATGTCACAGGGTCGAAGAACGAGCAGTACTTC.

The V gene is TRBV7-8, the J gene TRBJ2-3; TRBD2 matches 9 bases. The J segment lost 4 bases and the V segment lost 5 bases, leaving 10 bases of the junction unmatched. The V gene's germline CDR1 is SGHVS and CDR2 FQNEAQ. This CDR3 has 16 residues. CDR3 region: CASSLTGTSKADTQYF. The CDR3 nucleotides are TGTGCCAGCAGCCTAACCGGGACTAGCAAAGCAGATACGCAGTATTTT.

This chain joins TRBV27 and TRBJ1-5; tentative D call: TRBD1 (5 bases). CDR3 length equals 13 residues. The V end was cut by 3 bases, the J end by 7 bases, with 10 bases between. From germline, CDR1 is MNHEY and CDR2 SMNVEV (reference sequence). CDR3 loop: CASSFWGEQPQHF. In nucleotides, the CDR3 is TGTGCCAGCAGTTTCTGGGGGGAACAGCCCCAGCATTTT.

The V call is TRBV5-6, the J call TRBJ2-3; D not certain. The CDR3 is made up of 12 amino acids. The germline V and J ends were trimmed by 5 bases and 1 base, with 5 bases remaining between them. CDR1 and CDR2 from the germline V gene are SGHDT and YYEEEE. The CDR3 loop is CASSMGTDTQYF. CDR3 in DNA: TGTGCCAGCAGTATGGGCACAGATACGCAGTATTTT.

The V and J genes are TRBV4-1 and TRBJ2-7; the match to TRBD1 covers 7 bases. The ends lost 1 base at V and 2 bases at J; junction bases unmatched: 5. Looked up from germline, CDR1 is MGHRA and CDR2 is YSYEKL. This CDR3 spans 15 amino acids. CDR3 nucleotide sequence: TGCGCCAGCAGCCAAGGTGGGACAGTCCCCTACGAGCAGTACTTC. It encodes CASSQGGTVPYEQYF.

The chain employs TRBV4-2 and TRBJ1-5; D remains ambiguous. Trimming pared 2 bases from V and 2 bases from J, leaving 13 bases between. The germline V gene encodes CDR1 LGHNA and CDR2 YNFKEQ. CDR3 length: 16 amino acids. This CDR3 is CASSQSEGQGNQPQHF. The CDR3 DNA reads TGTGCCAGCAGCCAATCCGAGGGCCAGGGCAATCAGCCCCAGCATTTT.

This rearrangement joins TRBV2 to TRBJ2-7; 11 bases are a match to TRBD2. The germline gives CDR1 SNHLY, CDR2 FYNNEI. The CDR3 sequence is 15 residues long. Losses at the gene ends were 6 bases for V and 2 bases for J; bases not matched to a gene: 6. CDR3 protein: CASSATSGATYEQYF. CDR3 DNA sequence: TGTGCCAGCAGCGCGACTAGCGGGGCTACCTACGAGCAGTACTTC.

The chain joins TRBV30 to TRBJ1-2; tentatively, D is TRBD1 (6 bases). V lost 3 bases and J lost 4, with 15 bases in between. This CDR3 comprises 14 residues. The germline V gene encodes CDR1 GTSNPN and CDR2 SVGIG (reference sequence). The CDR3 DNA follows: TGTGCCTGGAGATTGGAAGGACAGCCCTATGGCTACACCTTC. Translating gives CAWRLEGQPYGYTF.

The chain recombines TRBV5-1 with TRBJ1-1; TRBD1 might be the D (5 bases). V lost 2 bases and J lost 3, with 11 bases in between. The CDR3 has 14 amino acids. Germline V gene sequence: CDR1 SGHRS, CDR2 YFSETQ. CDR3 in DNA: TGCGCCAGCAGCTTAGGGGAAAGCTACACTGAAGCTTTCTTT. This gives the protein CASSLGESYTEAFF.